This T cell receptor beta chain was observed in a study of T cells after yellow fever vaccination. The overall study: For low cell numbers, libraries were made with SMART-Seq v4 Ultra Low Input. Study findings and constraints: Just a small share of clonotypes turned up in the CD4 compartment as well as the CD8 compartment. FACS-sorted repertoires could harbor abundant contaminating bulk-population clonotypes. Clones from primary vaccination mostly reappeared after the booster (around 97% CD4, just over 85% CD8).

There are a few counts of this clonotype. Its antigen is as yet unknown. TCRdb redid the calling of the 5' RACE reads with MiXCR, one entry per CDR3 protein. The sample includes some 390,000 distinct CDR3 sequences, around 19% of them seen just once. CDR3 size: 8 residues. Per germline, CDR1 MRHNA and CDR2 SNTAGT. Sequenced here: PBMCs, sampled before the yellow fever booster vaccination. The chain joins TRBV6-4 to TRBJ1-1; D gene unclear. This TCR derives from a man between 18 and 29 years old who received the YFV17D yellow fever vaccine. The CDR3 DNA follows: TGTGGGCACTTTGAAGCTTTCTTT. It codes for CGHFEAFF.